Described below is a single T cell receptor beta chain sequence and its context. The V and J ends lost 3 bases and 0 bases, in that order; junction bases with no gene match: 5. This CDR3 is built from 15 residues. The table came from immunoSEQ multiplex PCR; TCRdb's copy has only in-frame clones and leaves some out. Here the sample spans 350,000 or so clones, around 90% being singletons. Patients of the Seattle cohort, enrolled during active infection, were followed longitudinally. This entry belongs to a study of blood T cell repertoires in COVID-19. Study in general: Both acute and convalescent COVID-19 samples were obtained from the United States, Italy and Spain. Sources were T cells, B-cell-depleted T cells, or PBMCs; the material itself was cDNA or gDNA.

The sequenced sample was peripheral blood. The receptor's source is an older woman with COVID-19, enrolled during active disease. This chain links TRBV23-1 with TRBJ2-7, with 7 bases fitting TRBD1. TRBV23-1 belongs to the ORF category, with a function that is uncertain. CDR3 protein: CASSHRTGYSYEQYF. As DNA, the CDR3 is TGCGCCAGCAGTCATAGGACAGGATACTCCTACGAGCAGTACTTC.